The 22 T cell receptor beta chains below were found in one sample sequenced in a study of human T cells and chemical hapten exposure. The study used a library that attached unique molecular identifiers to individual cDNA molecules. TCRdb reprocessed the reads with MiXCR, giving one entry per CDR3 protein. This repertoire shows fewer than 150,000 distinct CDR3 sequences, over 6.5% found once; its top ten account for approximately 1.4%. The starting material, unfractionated whole blood, was used for total RNA extraction. Sequenced material: whole blood. The receptors come from a human donor in good health. Some clones in this sample may be carry-over from other donors' samples.

The V gene is TRBV19, the J gene TRBJ2-3; 10 bases match TRBD1. The junction had 7 bases not matched to a gene; V was cut back by 3 bases and J by 1 base. The CDR3 contains 17 residues. Germline V lookup: CDR1 LNHDA, CDR2 SQIVND (reference sequence). CDR3 residues: CASSIPTGGYGTDTQYF. DNA of the CDR3: TGTGCCAGTAGTATCCCGACAGGGGGCTATGGCACAGATACGCAGTATTTT. The full variable domain, with the rest looked up from reference TRBV19 and TRBJ2-3, is DGGITQSPKYLFRKEGQNVTLSCEQNLNHDAMYWYRQDPGQGLRLIYYSQIVNDFQKGDIAEGYSVSREKKESFPLTVTSAQKNPTAFYLCASSIPTGGYGTDTQYFGPGTRLTVL.

There are a few counts of this clonotype. The chain joins TRBV29-1 to TRBJ2-5, with TRBD2 identical over 10 bases. This CDR3 has 14 amino acids. The germline V gene encodes CDR1 SQVTM and CDR2 ANQGSEA. Germline trimming cut 6 bases from V and 5 bases from J; bases unmatched to any gene: 9. The CDR3 DNA sequence: TGCAGCGTCATCCTACTAGCGGGGCGGGAGACCCAGTACTTC. The encoded protein is CSVILLAGRETQYF.

In its sample, this clonotype was seen a few times. The gene calls are TRBV11-2 and TRBJ2-1; possibly TRBD2 for D (6 bases). Germline V gene data show CDR1 as SGHAT and CDR2 as FQNNGV. V shed 1 base and J shed 8 bases, with 15 bases lying between them. This CDR3 comprises 15 residues. The CDR3 DNA reads as TGTGCCAGCAGCTTAGGTGGCAGGACTATGGATGAGCAGTTCTTC. It specifies CASSLGGRTMDEQFF.

Only a few counts were recorded for this clonotype. The V and J genes are TRBV4-1 and TRBJ1-4; no clear D. The germline gives CDR1 MGHRA, CDR2 YSYEKL. The CDR3 is made up of 12 amino acids. V lost 4 bases to trimming and J lost 13 bases, with 13 bases between them. DNA for the CDR3: TGCGCCAGCAGCCGAGACCCTGGTGGACTGTTTTTT. It encodes CASSRDPGGLFF.

This clonotype was found many times. This chain connects TRBV4-2 to TRBJ2-7; D is unclear. The germline V and J ends were trimmed by 0 bases and 0 bases, with 6 bases remaining between them. Per germline, CDR1 LGHNA and CDR2 YNFKEQ. This CDR3 is 14 amino acids long. The CDR3 bases are TGTGCCAGCAGCCAAGAACAGTTCTCCTACGAGCAGTACTTC. The encoded protein is CASSQEQFSYEQYF.

This chain links TRBV7-2 with TRBJ2-1, with a tentative D call TRBD1 (6 bases). The CDR3 totals 15 residues. Germline V gives CDR1 SGHTA, CDR2 FQGNSA. V was pared by 6 bases and J by 4 bases, with 16 bases between. The CDR3 coding sequence is TGTGCCAGCAGACTGGGACAAGGCCCTTACAATGAGCAGTTCTTC. Translated, it gives CASRLGQGPYNEQFF.

This clonotype was detected only a few times. V is TRBV19 and J is TRBJ2-4; 7 bases are a match to TRBD2. J was trimmed by 4 bases and V by 5 bases; bases with no gene match: 2. Germline loops: CDR1 LNHDA, CDR2 SQIVND (reference sequence). The CDR3 extends over 13 amino acids. This CDR3 reads CASSLAEKNIQYF. CDR3 nucleotide sequence: TGTGCCAGTAGTCTAGCGGAGAAAAACATTCAGTACTTC.

Many counts were recorded for this clonotype. V gene TRBV10-3 combines with J gene TRBJ1-1; D is uncertain. With 0 bases removed from V and 1 base from J, the gap between germline ends came to 18 bases. The germline CDR1 and CDR2 sequences are ENHRY and SYGVKD. The CDR3 runs to 18 residues. Written as DNA, the CDR3 is TGTGCCATCAGTGAGTCGCTTGGAGGATCACCATCGAACACTGAAGCTTTCTTT. Amino acids: CAISESLGGSPSNTEAFF.

Comments on this clonotype: A single base separates this from a much larger clone, so it may be a read error. The chain joins TRBV2 to TRBJ2-7; 7 bases are a match to TRBD1. The CDR3 runs to 14 residues. CDR1 and CDR2 from the germline V gene are SNHLY and FYNNEI. The CDR3 coding sequence is TGTGCCAGCAGCGCGACAGGGATCATGGACGAGCAGTGCTTC. Translated, it gives CASSATGIMDEQCF.

This clonotype has ten or more counts. The V call is TRBV20-1, the J call TRBJ2-7; 9 positions match TRBD1. Germline V CDR1 and CDR2: DFQATT, SNEGSKA (reference sequence). Trimming at V came to 1 base and at J to 6 bases, leaving 7 bases not matched to a gene. The CDR3 loop spans 14 amino acids. CDR3 sequence: CSARGRQGEVEQYF. The CDR3 DNA is TGCAGTGCTAGAGGAAGACAGGGGGAGGTCGAGCAGTACTTC.

This clonotype was detected ten times or more. CDR3 sequence reads: CASSLTVDQPQHF. The DNA of the CDR3 is TGTGCCAGCAGCCTTACAGTGGATCAGCCCCAGCATTTT. V usage is TRBV12-3 or TRBV12-4 and J usage is TRBJ1-5; D is uncertain. The V end lost 6 bases, the J end lost 5 bases, and 11 bases lay between the germline ends. The CDR3 covers 13 residues.

This clonotype has a count of ten or more. J is TRBJ1-2 and V is TRBV25-1; D may be TRBD1 (6 bases). Trimming removed 2 bases at V and 4 bases at J, with 11 bases between. From germline, CDR1 is MGHDK and CDR2 SYGVNS. This CDR3 comprises 14 residues. The CDR3 spells CASSEAGAGYGYTF. CDR3 DNA sequence: TGTGCCAGCAGTGAAGCAGGGGCTGGCTATGGCTACACCTTC.

This clonotype was seen many times. The chain joins TRBV5-1 to TRBJ1-1, with 8 bases identical to TRBD1. CDR3 length: 15 amino acids. The germline V gene encodes CDR1 SGHRS and CDR2 YFSETQ. The V segment lost 3 bases and the J segment 1 base; nucleotides outside the gene matches: 5. CDR3 loop: CASSWTDRANTEAFF. The CDR3 DNA reads as TGCGCCAGCAGCTGGACGGACAGGGCGAACACTGAAGCTTTCTTT.

This clonotype was observed many times. The chain carries TRBV5-1 and TRBJ2-7; a possible D gene is TRBD2 (5 bases). The ends were cut back, 2 bases at V and 5 bases at J, with 23 bases in the middle. Germline values: CDR1 SGHRS, CDR2 YFSETQ. CDR3 length equals 17 residues. CDR3 amino acids: CASSFLSGYSSRDEQYF. CDR3 in DNA: TGCGCCAGCAGCTTTCTGAGCGGCTACTCTTCCCGCGACGAGCAGTACTTC.

The table lists this clonotype with a few counts. The chain uses TRBV15 and TRBJ2-2, with 7 bases aligning to TRBD1. V shed 5 bases and J 1 base; nucleotides not matched to a gene: 10. There are 17 residues in the CDR3. The germline V gene encodes CDR1 LNHNV and CDR2 YYDKDF (reference sequence). The CDR3 region has the DNA TGTGCCACCAGCCCAGTTGTTGGGACAGTGAACACCGGGGAGCTGTTTTTT. Protein sequence: CATSPVVGTVNTGELFF.

This clonotype was counted only a few times. This sequence joins TRBV7-3 and TRBJ2-1; TRBD2 matches 10 bases. Germline CDR1 and CDR2: SGHTA and FQGTGA. V was clipped by 1 base and J by 2 bases; unmatched bases: 2. The CDR3 is made up of 16 amino acids. The CDR3 is CASSLIAGGTYNEQFF. The CDR3 region has the DNA TGTGCCAGCAGCTTAATAGCGGGGGGTACCTACAATGAGCAGTTCTTC.

This clonotype turned up a few times. The chain carries TRBV12-3 or TRBV12-4 and TRBJ1-6; D may be TRBD1 (6 bases). V lost 6 bases, J lost 11 bases, and 14 bases lay in between. The CDR3 is 13 amino acids. The CDR3: CASSPRDTPPLHF. The CDR3 DNA reads TGTGCCAGCAGCCCACGGGACACTCCACCCCTCCACTTT.

This clonotype came up many times. The V gene is TRBV20-1, the J gene TRBJ1-5; TRBD1 matches at 8 bases. Germline CDR1 and CDR2: DFQATT and SNEGSKA (reference sequence). V lost 4 bases to trimming and J lost 6 bases; unmatched junction nucleotides: 5. The CDR3 is 13 amino acids. The CDR3: CSATDRVTQPQHF. DNA of the CDR3: TGCAGTGCTACGGACAGGGTTACTCAGCCCCAGCATTTT.

This clonotype was counted between two and nine times. The chain joins TRBV6-6 to TRBJ2-1; 8 bases map to TRBD2. V was pared by 4 bases and J by 10 bases, with 3 bases of the junction left unmatched. Germline V CDR1 and CDR2: MNHNY, SVGAGI (reference sequence). CDR3 length: 12 residues. CDR3 in amino acids: CASSFSGREQFF. The CDR3 DNA follows: TGTGCCAGCAGTTTCAGCGGGAGAGAGCAGTTCTTC.

The J gene is TRBJ1-1, the V gene TRBV19, with D possibly being TRBD1 (5 bases). Germline V CDR1 and CDR2: LNHDA, SQIVND (reference sequence). The CDR3 loop spans 14 amino acids. The V end lost 3 bases, the J end lost 4 bases, and 12 bases lay between the germline ends. CDR3: CASSMGRVGTEAFF. The DNA of the CDR3 is TGTGCCAGTAGTATGGGCAGGGTAGGCACTGAAGCTTTCTTT.

In its sample, this clonotype was seen a few times. The V call is TRBV7-9, the J call TRBJ1-1; no reliable D call. The CDR3 length is 16 residues. The germline V gene has CDR1 SEHNR and CDR2 FQNEAQ (reference sequence). Trimming shortened V by 2 bases and J by 5 bases, and 18 bases separated the two germline ends. This chain's CDR3 is CASSLIQGRPGTEAFF. CDR3 coding DNA: TGTGCCAGCAGCTTAATCCAAGGACGGCCGGGGACTGAAGCTTTCTTT. Filled out from reference TRBV7-9 and TRBJ1-1, the complete variable domain reads DTGVSQNPRHKITKRGQNVTFRCDPISEHNRLYWYRQTLGQGPEFLTYFQNEAQLEKSRLLSDRFSAERPKGSFSTLEIQRTEQGDSAMYLCASSLIQGRPGTEAFFGQGTRLTVV.

This clonotype was found a few times. The genes are TRBV25-1 and TRBJ2-3, with 7 bases fitting TRBD2. Germline V lookup: CDR1 MGHDK, CDR2 SYGVNS. After removal of 3 bases from V and 2 bases from J, the junction contained 8 bases not matched to a gene. The CDR3 has 16 amino acids. This CDR3 is CASSEGRRGNTDTQYF. Here the CDR3 DNA reads TGTGCCAGCAGTGAGGGAAGGCGGGGGAACACAGATACGCAGTATTTT.